The 30 T cell receptor beta chains listed next were all sequenced from one sample in a study of T cells in localized non-small cell lung cancer. This table comes from immunoSEQ multiplex PCR, and its TCRdb copy is limited to in-frame clones, with some not included. Among about 78,000 clones listed, just under 85% were seen once. The sequenced sample was peripheral blood, obtained before any cancer treatment. These TCRs come from a man aged 40 to 75 with stage I lung adenocarcinoma.

The chain uses TRBV6-5 and TRBJ1-2; D is uncertain. CDR1 is MNHEY and CDR2 is SVGAGI in the germline V gene. V was shortened by 2 bases and J by 7 bases, with 11 bases between the two germline ends. This CDR3 contains 13 residues. The CDR3 here is CASSYKGGSGYTF. The CDR3, as DNA: TGTGCCAGCAGTTACAAGGGTGGAAGTGGCTACACCTTC.

V gene TRBV12-5 combines with J gene TRBJ2-1, with 9 bases lining up with TRBD1. The CDR3 is 14 residues long. CDR1 LGHNT and CDR2 FRNRAP come from the germline V gene. Germline trimming cut 6 bases from V and 4 bases from J; bases unmatched to any gene: 4. This CDR3 reads CASGPGTGYNEQFF. CDR3 nucleotide sequence: TGTGCTAGTGGCCCCGGGACAGGGTACAATGAGCAGTTCTTC.

The rearrangement uses TRBV29-1 and TRBJ1-1, with 7 bases matching TRBD1. This CDR3 has 13 residues. The germline CDR1 and CDR2 sequences are SQVTM and ANQGSEA. The V and J ends lost 3 bases and 1 base, in that order; junction bases with no gene match: 2. The CDR3 DNA reads as TGCAGCGTTGACAGGGGGGGGAACACTGAAGCTTTCTTT. It encodes CSVDRGGNTEAFF.

The J gene is TRBJ1-4, the V gene TRBV28; D gene unclear. This CDR3 contains 13 residues. Trimming left V 5 bases short and J 6 bases short, with 10 bases between. The germline V gene encodes CDR1 MDHEN and CDR2 SYDVKM. CDR3: CASSPVGHEKLFF. The CDR3 nucleotides read TGTGCCAGCAGTCCGGTAGGGCATGAAAAACTGTTTTTT.

The V and J genes are TRBV7-3 and TRBJ1-3; TRBD1 aligns across 8 bases. The CDR3 sequence is 16 residues long. CDR1 and CDR2 from the germline V gene are SGHTA and FQGTGA. The J segment lost 0 bases and the V segment lost 5 bases, leaving 6 bases of the junction unmatched. The CDR3 here is CASSLRGTGSGNTIYF. Written as DNA, the CDR3 is TGTGCCAGCAGCCTCCGAGGGACAGGCTCTGGAAACACCATATATTTT.

CDR3 in DNA: TGTGCCAGCAGCCCCGAACTAGCGGGGTTCAAAGAGCAGTACTTC. The encoded protein is CASSPELAGFKEQYF. V is TRBV7-2 and J is TRBJ2-7; TRBD2 aligns across 10 bases. Unmatched junction bases numbered 11, after V lost 5 bases and J lost 7 bases. This CDR3 contains 15 residues. Per the germline V gene, CDR1 is SGHTA and CDR2 is FQGNSA.

The chain has TRBV19 and TRBJ1-5, with D tentatively TRBD1 (5 bases). CDR3 length equals 15 residues. In germline, CDR1 is LNHDA, CDR2 SQIVND (reference sequence). V lost 3 bases, J lost 0 bases, and 9 bases lay in between. DNA of the CDR3: TGTGCCAGTAGTATGGGGGTAGATAGCAATCAGCCCCAGCATTTT. Residues: CASSMGVDSNQPQHF.

This clone was counted only a few times. The rearrangement links TRBV19 to TRBJ2-1; the D is unclear. V lost 5 bases, J lost 7 bases, and 18 bases lay in between. The CDR3 is made up of 15 amino acids. Germline V gene data show CDR1 as LNHDA and CDR2 as SQIVND (reference sequence). The CDR3 sequence: CASSVKLLPGNEQFF. CDR3 nucleotides: TGTGCCAGTAGTGTTAAACTACTCCCAGGTAATGAGCAGTTCTTC.

The chain uses TRBV11-2 and TRBJ1-1; 8 positions match TRBD1. CDR1 SGHAT and CDR2 FQNNGV come from the germline V gene. V lost 5 bases, J lost 4 bases, and 6 bases stayed unmatched. This CDR3 region has 14 residues. CDR3 sequence: CASSRGQGITEAFF. The CDR3 region has the DNA TGTGCCAGCAGCCGCGGACAGGGAATCACTGAAGCTTTCTTT.

The chain is built from TRBV7-6 and TRBJ2-1; 8 positions agree with TRBD2. Germline assignment: CDR1 SGHVS and CDR2 FNYEAQ. The CDR3 is made up of 14 amino acids. After removal of 2 bases from V and 6 bases from J, the junction contained 3 bases not matched to a gene. CDR3 amino acids: CASSLLAGFNEQFF. The CDR3 DNA reads TGTGCCAGCAGCTTACTAGCGGGTTTCAATGAGCAGTTCTTC.

This chain uses TRBV5-1 with TRBJ1-3; D is unresolved. With 0 bases removed from V and 2 bases from J, the gap between germline ends came to 12 bases. The CDR3 covers 16 residues. Germline-derived CDR1 and CDR2 are SGHRS and YFSETQ. CDR3 loop: CASSLVFGSAGNTIYF. The CDR3, as DNA: TGCGCCAGCAGCTTGGTATTCGGCAGTGCTGGAAACACCATATATTTT. Variable domain in full (rest from reference TRBV5-1 and TRBJ1-3): KAGVTQTPRYLIKTRGQQVTLSCSPISGHRSVSWYQQTPGQGLQFLFEYFSETQRNKGNFPGRFSGRQFSNSRSEMNVSTLELGDSALYLCASSLVFGSAGNTIYFGEGSWLTVV.

This chain connects TRBV2 to TRBJ1-5; D gene ambiguous. V lost 5 bases to trimming and J lost 0 bases, with 11 bases between them. From germline, CDR1 is SNHLY and CDR2 FYNNEI. The CDR3 extends over 15 amino acids. This chain's CDR3 is CASSRVSNSNQPQHF. In DNA, the CDR3 is TGTGCCAGCAGTCGGGTTTCCAATAGCAATCAGCCCCAGCATTTT.

This clone has a handful of counts. The V and J genes are TRBV19 and TRBJ2-1; D uncertain. The ends were cut back, 5 bases at V and 6 bases at J, with 8 bases in the middle. Germline CDR1 is LNHDA and CDR2 is SQIVND (reference sequence). The CDR3 is 12 amino acids. CDR3 coding DNA: TGTGCCAGTAGTGGGCGGAGCAATGAGCAGTTCTTC. Amino acids: CASSGRSNEQFF.

The chain employs TRBV5-1 and TRBJ2-1; 10 nucleotides align to TRBD2. Germline-derived CDR1 and CDR2 are SGHRS and YFSETQ. The CDR3 runs to 17 residues. The trim removed 0 bases at V and 6 bases at J, leaving 9 bases unmatched. DNA of the CDR3: TGCGCCAGCAGCTTGGAACTAGCGGGGACCTTAGGCAATGAGCAGTTCTTC. The encoded protein is CASSLELAGTLGNEQFF.

The chain recombines TRBV27 with TRBJ2-1; D remains unclear. Trimming pared 5 bases from V and 4 bases from J, leaving 15 bases between. Germline V gene sequence: CDR1 MNHEY, CDR2 SMNVEV (reference sequence). The CDR3 totals 15 residues. CDR3 protein: CASSPSIDRYNEQFF. CDR3 nucleotides: TGTGCCAGCAGTCCCTCCATAGATCGATACAATGAGCAGTTCTTC.

This sequence joins TRBV29-1 and TRBJ2-6; maybe TRBD1 (6 bases). The CDR3 has 18 residues. Germline CDR1 SQVTM, CDR2 ANQGSEA. Trimming pared 0 bases from V and 4 bases from J, leaving 19 bases between. The CDR3 is CSVEDRRPNRAGANVLTF. As DNA, the CDR3 is TGCAGCGTTGAAGATCGGCGTCCAAACAGGGCAGGGGCCAACGTCCTGACTTTC.

The V and J genes are TRBV6-6 and TRBJ1-6; D not certain. This CDR3 is 15 amino acids long. Trimming left V 0 bases short and J 4 bases short, with 7 bases between. The germline V gene encodes CDR1 MNHNY and CDR2 SVGAGI (reference sequence). The CDR3 is CASSYSNMYNSPLHF. The CDR3 DNA follows: TGTGCCAGCAGTTACTCAAACATGTATAATTCACCCCTCCACTTT.

A single count supports this clone. The chain has TRBV11-2 and TRBJ2-3; D is ambiguous. The CDR3 totals 13 residues. Trimming removed 1 base at V and 2 bases at J, with 4 bases between. CDR1 is SGHAT, CDR2 FQNNGV, per germline. The CDR3: CASSLVNTDTQYF. The DNA of the CDR3 is TGTGCCAGCAGCTTAGTAAACACAGATACGCAGTATTTT.

The sample holds a few counts of this clone. DNA of the CDR3: TGCGCCAGCAGACGGGACAGAAACACTGAAGCTTTCTTT. Protein: CASRRDRNTEAFF. V usage is TRBV5-1 and J usage is TRBJ1-1, with 7 bases that match TRBD1. CDR1 and CDR2 from the germline V gene are SGHRS and YFSETQ. CDR3 length equals 13 residues. J gave up 2 bases and V 5 bases, and 3 bases lay outside the gene matches.

V usage is TRBV6-6 and J usage is TRBJ2-7; D is uncertain. CDR3 length: 13 residues. The ends were cut back, 0 bases at V and 6 bases at J, with 9 bases in the middle. From germline, CDR1 is MNHNY and CDR2 SVGAGI (reference sequence). CDR3: CASSYSGLSEQYF. The CDR3 nucleotides read TGTGCCAGCAGTTACTCGGGCCTCTCCGAGCAGTACTTC.

DNA of the CDR3: TGTGCCAGCAGCCCAGGCCGGGGCACCTACGAGCAGTACTTC. This sequence encodes CASSPGRGTYEQYF. The J gene is TRBJ2-7, the V gene TRBV14; tentatively, D is TRBD1 or TRBD2 (5 bases each). The CDR3 is 14 amino acids. V shed 4 bases and J shed 2 bases, with 12 bases lying between them. The V gene's germline CDR1 is SGHDN and CDR2 FVKESK.

The chain couples TRBV5-5 to TRBJ1-2; TRBD1 is a possible D gene (6 bases). Germline assignment: CDR1 SGHKS and CDR2 YYEKEE (reference sequence). This CDR3 comprises 13 residues. Between the trimmed V and J ends, which lost 3 bases and 4 bases, there was a span of 10 bases. CDR3 coding DNA: TGTGCCAGCAGCTCGGGGGCTGTCTATGGCTACACCTTC. This gives the protein CASSSGAVYGYTF.

Written as DNA, the CDR3 is TGTGCCAGCAGCGTAGGGATATCGGACAGGGGGCGGGAAAAACTGTTTTTT. Its protein product is CASSVGISDRGREKLFF. This chain joins TRBV9 and TRBJ1-4; TRBD1 matches at 11 bases. The ends lost 0 bases at V and 8 bases at J; junction bases unmatched: 9. The CDR3 covers 17 residues. Per germline, CDR1 SGDLS and CDR2 YYNGEE.

This clone was counted once. The CDR3 DNA reads TGTGCCAGCAGCTCCCTGACAGGTTGGAACACCGGGGAGCTGTTTTTT. This codes for CASSSLTGWNTGELFF. The V call is TRBV7-7, the J call TRBJ2-2, with a weak D call TRBD1 (6 bases). There are 16 residues in the CDR3. Trimming stripped 4 bases from V and 1 base from J, with 13 bases between. The V gene's germline CDR1 is SSHAT and CDR2 FNYEAQ (reference sequence).

This chain joins TRBV18 and TRBJ2-2; a weak D match, TRBD2 (7 bases). There are 15 residues in the CDR3. V was trimmed by 3 bases and J by 7 bases, leaving 15 bases between them. Germline V gene sequence: CDR1 KGHSH, CDR2 LQKENI. CDR3 residues: CASSPLRGAIGELFF. In DNA form, the CDR3 reads TGTGCCAGCTCACCGCTCCGGGGGGCTATCGGGGAGCTGTTTTTT.

This clone was seen a handful of times. This rearrangement joins TRBV29-1 to TRBJ1-1; 7 nucleotides align to TRBD1. The length of the CDR3 is 15 residues. With V trimmed by 5 bases and J by 0 bases, 9 bases remained unmatched. Germline V lookup: CDR1 SQVTM, CDR2 ANQGSEA. The CDR3 DNA reads as TGCAGCGTTCAGGGGGACAGAAATATGAACACTGAAGCTTTCTTT. Protein: CSVQGDRNMNTEAFF.

The chain combines TRBV19 with TRBJ2-7; no definite D call. The CDR3 has 14 amino acids. Trimming left V 3 bases short and J 7 bases short, with 16 bases between. Germline lookup yields CDR1 LNHDA and CDR2 SQIVND (reference sequence). CDR3 coding DNA: TGTGCCAGTAGTATGGGTGCGGTGGCGCGGGAGCAGTACTTC. Its translation: CASSMGAVAREQYF.

The V call is TRBV13, the J call TRBJ2-1; 9 positions agree with TRBD2. This CDR3 contains 16 residues. Germline lookup yields CDR1 PRHDT and CDR2 FYEKMQ (reference sequence). V lost 5 bases, J lost 0 bases, and 5 bases stayed unmatched. CDR3 DNA: TGTGCCAGCAGCCCGCTAGCGGGAAGCTCCTACAATGAGCAGTTCTTC. Translation: CASSPLAGSSYNEQFF.

This chain connects TRBV6-6 to TRBJ1-1; the D is unclear. Trimming took 7 bases from V and 4 from J, leaving 13 bases between them. This CDR3 has 13 amino acids. CDR1 and CDR2 from the germline V gene are MNHNY and SVGAGI (reference sequence). CDR3: CASTGESVTEAFF. The CDR3 DNA sequence: TGTGCCAGCACCGGGGAATCAGTCACTGAAGCTTTCTTT.

This clone appeared a single time. The chain uses TRBV6-1 and TRBJ1-1; D is ambiguous. The V gene lost 5 bases and the J gene lost 1 base, with 2 bases spanning the gap. The CDR3 has 11 amino acids. Germline assignment: CDR1 MNHNS and CDR2 SASEGT. CDR3 amino acids: CASSKNTEAFF. Here the CDR3 DNA reads TGTGCCAGCAGTAAGAACACTGAAGCTTTCTTT.